What follows are 5 T cell receptor beta chains derived from one specimen sequenced in a study of CD8 T cells in ankylosing spondylitis. Regarding the study as a whole: It appeared that ankylosing spondylitis blood was characterized by a TCR beta motif of under ten highly homologous variants.

For these TCRs, the target antigens are not known. TCRdb re-called the 5' RACE reads through MiXCR, storing one row per CDR3 protein. The sample carries 330,000 or so distinct CDR3 sequences, around 7.6% recorded once. Sequencing was done on a sample of blood, either unsorted or a sorted T cell fraction (not recorded which). The receptors come from a male donor with ankylosing spondylitis.

This clonotype has just a few counts. V is TRBV12-3 or TRBV12-4 and J is TRBJ2-5; tentatively, D is TRBD1 (5 bases). CDR3 length equals 12 residues. The V end lost 8 bases, the J end lost 6 bases, and 13 bases lay between the germline ends. The CDR3 reads CASGQGLQTQYF. DNA for the CDR3: TGTGCCAGCGGGCAGGGTCTTCAGACCCAGTACTTC.

This chain uses TRBV5-6 with TRBJ2-7, with D possibly TRBD2 on 6 matching bases. The CDR3 totals 15 residues. Germline CDR1 SGHDT, CDR2 YYEEEE. The ends were cut back, 4 bases at V and 3 bases at J, with 17 bases in the middle. Here the CDR3 reads CASSHGGAGSYEQYF. CDR3 bases: TGTGCCAGCAGCCACGGGGGAGCTGGAAGCTACGAGCAGTACTTC.

This clonotype has a count of ten or more. This chain links TRBV5-1 with TRBJ1-5; D not resolved. Per germline, CDR1 SGHRS and CDR2 YFSETQ. V was cut by 4 bases and J by 5 bases, with 13 bases left in between. The CDR3 runs to 14 residues. The DNA of the CDR3 is TGCGCCAGCAGCCGAGACGGTGGGGATCAGCCCCAGCATTTT. Protein sequence: CASSRDGGDQPQHF.

This clonotype was observed a handful of times. The genes are TRBV5-6 and TRBJ1-2, with 10 nucleotides matching TRBD1. The CDR3 consists of 16 residues. CDR1 and CDR2 from the germline V gene are SGHDT and YYEEEE. V shed 6 bases and J 4 bases; nucleotides not matched to a gene: 12. CDR3 protein: CASTPGTGAILYGYTF. As DNA, the CDR3 is TGTGCCAGCACCCCCGGGACAGGGGCGATACTCTATGGCTACACCTTC.

This chain uses TRBV6-2 or TRBV6-3 with TRBJ2-5; the D gene could be TRBD1 or TRBD2 (6 bases each). Trimming removed 6 bases from V and 7 bases from J, with 21 bases in between. This CDR3 has 15 amino acids. CDR1 and CDR2 (germline): MNHEY, SVGEGT. This CDR3 is CASSRGLGRGGTQYF. Written as DNA, the CDR3 is TGTGCCAGCAGCAGGGGACTCGGAAGAGGGGGGACCCAGTACTTC.